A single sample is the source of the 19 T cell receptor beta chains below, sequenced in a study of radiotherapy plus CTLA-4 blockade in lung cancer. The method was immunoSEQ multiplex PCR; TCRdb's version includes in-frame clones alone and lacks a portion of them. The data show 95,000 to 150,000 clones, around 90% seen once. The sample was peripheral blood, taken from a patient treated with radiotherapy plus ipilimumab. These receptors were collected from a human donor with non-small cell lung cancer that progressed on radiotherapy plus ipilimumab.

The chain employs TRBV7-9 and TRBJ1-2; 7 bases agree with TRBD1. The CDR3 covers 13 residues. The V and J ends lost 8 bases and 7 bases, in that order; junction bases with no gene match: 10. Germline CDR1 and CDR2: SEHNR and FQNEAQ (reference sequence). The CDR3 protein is CASVQGTVSGYTF. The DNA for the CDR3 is TGTGCCAGCGTACAGGGGACAGTGAGTGGCTACACCTTC.

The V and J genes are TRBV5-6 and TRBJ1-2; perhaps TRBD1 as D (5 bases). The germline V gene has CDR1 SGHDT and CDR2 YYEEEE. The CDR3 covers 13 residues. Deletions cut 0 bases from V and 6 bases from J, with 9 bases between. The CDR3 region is CASSLAGTDGYTF. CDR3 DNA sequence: TGTGCCAGCAGCTTGGCGGGGACCGATGGCTACACCTTC.

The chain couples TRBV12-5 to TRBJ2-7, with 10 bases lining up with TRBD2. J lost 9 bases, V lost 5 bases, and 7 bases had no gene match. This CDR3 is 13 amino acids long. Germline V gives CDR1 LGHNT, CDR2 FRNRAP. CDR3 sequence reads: CASGEGLAIVQYF. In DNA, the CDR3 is TGTGCTAGTGGTGAGGGACTAGCGATAGTGCAGTACTTC.

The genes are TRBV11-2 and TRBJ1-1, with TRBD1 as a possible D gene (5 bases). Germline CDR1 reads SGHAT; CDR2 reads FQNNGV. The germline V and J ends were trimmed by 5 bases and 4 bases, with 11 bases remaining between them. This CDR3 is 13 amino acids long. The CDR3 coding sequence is TGTGCCAGCAGCCCTCAGGGAAGCACTGAAGCTTTCTTT. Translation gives CASSPQGSTEAFF.

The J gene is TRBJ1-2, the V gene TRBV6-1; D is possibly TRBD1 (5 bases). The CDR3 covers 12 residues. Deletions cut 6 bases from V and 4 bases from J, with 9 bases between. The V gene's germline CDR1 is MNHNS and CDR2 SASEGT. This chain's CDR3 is CASRQEVYGYTF. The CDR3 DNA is TGTGCCAGCAGACAGGAGGTCTATGGCTACACCTTC.

The CDR3 DNA reads as TGTGCCAGCAGCTCCGACAGGGGTTGGGGCTACACCTTC. This encodes CASSSDRGWGYTF. The chain has TRBV13 and TRBJ1-2, with 8 bases aligning to TRBD1. In germline, CDR1 is PRHDT, CDR2 FYEKMQ (reference sequence). CDR3 length: 13 residues. The V gene end was trimmed by 4 bases and the J gene end by 8 bases; junction bases not matched to a gene: 6.

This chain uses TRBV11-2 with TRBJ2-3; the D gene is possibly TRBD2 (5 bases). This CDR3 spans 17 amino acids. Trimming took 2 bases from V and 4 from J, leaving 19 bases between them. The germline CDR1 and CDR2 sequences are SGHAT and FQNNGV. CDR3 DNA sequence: TGTGCCAGCAGCTTATCGCACAGCGGACGTTCCGCAGATACGCAGTATTTT. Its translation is CASSLSHSGRSADTQYF.

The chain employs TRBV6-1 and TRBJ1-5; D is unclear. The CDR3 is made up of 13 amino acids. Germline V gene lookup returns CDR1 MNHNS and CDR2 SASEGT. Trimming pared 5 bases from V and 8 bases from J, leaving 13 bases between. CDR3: CASSWGLLKPQHF. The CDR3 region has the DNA TGTGCCAGCAGTTGGGGTTTATTGAAGCCCCAGCATTTT.

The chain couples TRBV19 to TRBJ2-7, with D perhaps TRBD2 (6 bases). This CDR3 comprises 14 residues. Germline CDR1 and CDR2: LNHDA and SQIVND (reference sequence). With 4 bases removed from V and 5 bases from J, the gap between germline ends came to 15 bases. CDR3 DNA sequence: TGTGCCAGTAGTAACCGCGGGATAGGGAACGAGCAGTACTTC. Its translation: CASSNRGIGNEQYF.

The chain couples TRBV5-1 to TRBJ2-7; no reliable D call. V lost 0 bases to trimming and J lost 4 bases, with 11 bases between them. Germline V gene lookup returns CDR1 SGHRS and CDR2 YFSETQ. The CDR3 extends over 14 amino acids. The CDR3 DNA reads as TGCGCCAGCAGCTTGGATGTCAGTATATACGAGCAGTACTTC. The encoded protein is CASSLDVSIYEQYF.

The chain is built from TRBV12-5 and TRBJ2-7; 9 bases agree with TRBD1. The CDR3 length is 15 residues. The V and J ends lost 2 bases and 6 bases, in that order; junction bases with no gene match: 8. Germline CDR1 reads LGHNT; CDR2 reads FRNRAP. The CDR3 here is CASGLPGQGLVEQYF. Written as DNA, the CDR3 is TGTGCTAGTGGTTTGCCGGGACAGGGTTTAGTCGAGCAGTACTTC.

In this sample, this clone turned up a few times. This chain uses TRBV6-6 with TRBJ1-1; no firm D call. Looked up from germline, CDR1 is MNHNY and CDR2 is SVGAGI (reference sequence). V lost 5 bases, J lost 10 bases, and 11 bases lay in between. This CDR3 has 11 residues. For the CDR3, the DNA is TGTGCCAGCAGTGCGACCGCGATAGCTTTCTTT. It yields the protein CASSATAIAFF.

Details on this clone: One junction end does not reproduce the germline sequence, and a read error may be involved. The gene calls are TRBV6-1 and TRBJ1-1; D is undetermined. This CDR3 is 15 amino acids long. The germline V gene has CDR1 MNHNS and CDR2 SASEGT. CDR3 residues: CASKEQSRLNTEAFF. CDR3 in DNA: TGTGCAAGCAAGGAACAGAGTAGGTTGAACACTGAAGCTTTCTTT.

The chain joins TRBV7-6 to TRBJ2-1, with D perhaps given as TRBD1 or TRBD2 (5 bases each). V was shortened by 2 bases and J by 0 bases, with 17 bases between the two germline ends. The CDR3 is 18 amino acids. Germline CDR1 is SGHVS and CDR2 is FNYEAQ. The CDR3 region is CASSLRIGTSDSYNEQFF. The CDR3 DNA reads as TGTGCCAGCAGCTTACGAATCGGGACCTCGGACTCCTACAATGAGCAGTTCTTC.

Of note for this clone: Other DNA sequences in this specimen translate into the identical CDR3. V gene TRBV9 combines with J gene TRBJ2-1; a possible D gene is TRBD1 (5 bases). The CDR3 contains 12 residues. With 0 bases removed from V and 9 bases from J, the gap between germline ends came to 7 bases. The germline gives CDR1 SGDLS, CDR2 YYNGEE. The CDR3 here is CASSVGRGEQFF. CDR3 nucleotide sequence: TGTGCCAGCAGCGTAGGTAGGGGTGAGCAGTTCTTC.

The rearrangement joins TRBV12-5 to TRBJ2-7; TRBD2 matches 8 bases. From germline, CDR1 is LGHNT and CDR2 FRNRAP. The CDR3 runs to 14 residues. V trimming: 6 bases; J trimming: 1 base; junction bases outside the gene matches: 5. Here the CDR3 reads CASGSTSGSYEQYF. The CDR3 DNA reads TGTGCTAGTGGCTCCACTAGCGGTTCCTACGAGCAGTACTTC.

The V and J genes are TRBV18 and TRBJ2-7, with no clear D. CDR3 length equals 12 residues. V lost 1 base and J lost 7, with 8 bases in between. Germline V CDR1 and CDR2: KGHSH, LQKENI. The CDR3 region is CASSPLGLEQYF. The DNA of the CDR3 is TGTGCCAGCTCACCACTAGGCTTAGAGCAGTACTTC.

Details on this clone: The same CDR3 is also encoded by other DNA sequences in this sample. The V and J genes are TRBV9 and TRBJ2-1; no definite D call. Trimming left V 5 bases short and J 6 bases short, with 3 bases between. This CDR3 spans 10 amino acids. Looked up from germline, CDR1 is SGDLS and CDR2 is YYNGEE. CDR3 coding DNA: TGTGCCAGCAGTGGCAATGAGCAGTTCTTC. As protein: CASSGNEQFF.

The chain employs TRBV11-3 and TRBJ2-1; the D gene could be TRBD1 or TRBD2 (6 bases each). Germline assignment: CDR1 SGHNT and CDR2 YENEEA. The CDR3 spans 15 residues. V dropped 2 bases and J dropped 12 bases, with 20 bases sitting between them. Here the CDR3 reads CASSLKGGAQVGQFF. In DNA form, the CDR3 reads TGTGCCAGCAGCTTAAAGGGGGGCGCCCAGGTAGGGCAGTTCTTC.